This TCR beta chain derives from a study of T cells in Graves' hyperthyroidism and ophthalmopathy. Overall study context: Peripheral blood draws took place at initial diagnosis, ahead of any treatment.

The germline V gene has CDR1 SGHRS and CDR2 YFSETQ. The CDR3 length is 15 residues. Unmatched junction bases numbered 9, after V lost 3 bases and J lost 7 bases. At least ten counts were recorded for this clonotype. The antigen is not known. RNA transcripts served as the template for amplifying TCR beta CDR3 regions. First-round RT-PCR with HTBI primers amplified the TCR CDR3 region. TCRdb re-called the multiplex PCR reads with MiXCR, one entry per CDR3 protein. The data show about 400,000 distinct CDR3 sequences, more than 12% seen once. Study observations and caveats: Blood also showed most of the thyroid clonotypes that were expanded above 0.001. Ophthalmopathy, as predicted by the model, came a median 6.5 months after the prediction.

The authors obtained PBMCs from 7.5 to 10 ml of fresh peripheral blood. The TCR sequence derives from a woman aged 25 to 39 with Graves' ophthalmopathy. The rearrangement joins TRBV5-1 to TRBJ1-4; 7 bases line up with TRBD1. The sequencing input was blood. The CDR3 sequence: CASSSLTGEGEKLFF. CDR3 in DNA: TGCGCCAGCAGCTCCCTTACAGGGGAGGGTGAAAAACTGTTTTTT. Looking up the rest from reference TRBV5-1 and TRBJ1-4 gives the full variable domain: KAGVTQTPRYLIKTRGQQVTLSCSPISGHRSVSWYQQTPGQGLQFLFEYFSETQRNKGNFPGRFSGRQFSNSRSEMNVSTLELGDSALYLCASSSLTGEGEKLFFGSGTQLSVL.